One and the same sample provided the 18 T cell receptor beta chains below, sequenced in a study of cytomegalovirus exposure and HLA in healthy donors. PCR amplification relied on 60 Vbeta primers (plus 13 Jbeta primers). Sequencing was performed with immunoSEQ multiplex PCR; in TCRdb, only in-frame clones are kept and a portion is missing. The table has about 99,000 clones, over 65% seen once. The sequenced material came from PBMCs. Source of these receptors: a woman aged 40 to 50 in good health and CMV-seronegative.

V usage is TRBV5-4 and J usage is TRBJ2-3; D gene uncertain. Germline V gene lookup returns CDR1 SGHNT and CDR2 YYREEE (reference sequence). V shed 0 bases and J shed 5 bases, with 10 bases lying between them. The CDR3 is 14 residues long. The CDR3 DNA is TGTGCCAGCAGCTTGGAACTGAACGAAGATACGCAGTATTTT. Translation: CASSLELNEDTQYF.

The chain links TRBV30 to TRBJ2-7, with D unclear. The CDR3 spans 16 residues. Trimming stripped 0 bases from V and 5 bases from J, with 20 bases between. Germline CDR1 GTSNPN, CDR2 SVGIG (reference sequence). This CDR3 reads CAWSVSEHLRMDEQYF. CDR3 coding DNA: TGTGCCTGGAGTGTTTCGGAGCACCTACGAATGGACGAGCAGTACTTC.

V and J are TRBV7-9 and TRBJ1-1; D is undetermined. Trimming took 2 bases from V and 11 from J, leaving 15 bases between them. Germline assignment: CDR1 SEHNR and CDR2 FQNEAQ (reference sequence). CDR3 length: 13 amino acids. CDR3 residues: CASSLSTTEVAFF. DNA for the CDR3: TGTGCCAGCAGCTTATCCACGACTGAGGTGGCTTTCTTT.

The V gene is TRBV6-4, the J gene TRBJ2-3; the match to TRBD2 covers 11 bases. Germline V CDR1 and CDR2: MRHNA, SNTAGT. After removal of 6 bases from V and 2 bases from J, the junction contained 7 bases not matched to a gene. The CDR3 is 16 residues long. CDR3 sequence (DNA): TGTGCCAGCAGCGCTGGACTAGCGGGTCCCACAGATACGCAGTATTTT. Protein sequence: CASSAGLAGPTDTQYF.

The rearrangement uses TRBV11-1 and TRBJ1-2, with 8 bases aligning to TRBD1. The V gene's germline CDR1 is SGHAT and CDR2 FQDESV (reference sequence). This CDR3 is 16 amino acids long. V lost 4 bases and J lost 7; bases outside the gene matches: 14. Here the CDR3 reads CASSSRYGQGDGGYTF. The DNA for the CDR3 is TGTGCCAGCAGCTCGCGTTATGGACAGGGAGATGGTGGCTACACCTTC.

The chain recombines TRBV5-1 with TRBJ2-4; maybe TRBD2 (5 bases). CDR1 and CDR2 from the germline V gene are SGHRS and YFSETQ. The V gene lost 0 bases and the J gene lost 12 bases, with 16 bases spanning the gap. The CDR3 length is 14 residues. The CDR3: CASSLVSGSDSQYF. CDR3 in DNA: TGCGCCAGCAGCTTGGTTAGTGGGAGTGATAGTCAGTACTTC. The whole variable domain, filled in from reference TRBV5-1 and TRBJ2-4, reads KAGVTQTPRYLIKTRGQQVTLSCSPISGHRSVSWYQQTPGQGLQFLFEYFSETQRNKGNFPGRFSGRQFSNSRSEMNVSTLELGDSALYLCASSLVSGSDSQYFGAGTRLSVL.

The chain combines TRBV5-6 with TRBJ2-5, with a tentative D call TRBD2 (6 bases). The CDR3 has 18 amino acids. Germline V lookup: CDR1 SGHDT, CDR2 YYEEEE. Trimming removed 4 bases from V and 5 bases from J, with 27 bases in between. The DNA of the CDR3 is TGTGCCAGCAGCCCCGTCACCCCGGGAGCCCCAATCGTGGAGACCCAGTACTTC. Protein sequence: CASSPVTPGAPIVETQYF.

The rearrangement uses TRBV2 and TRBJ1-2; D may be TRBD1 (5 bases). V was cut by 8 bases and J by 8 bases, with 24 bases left in between. CDR3 length: 15 residues. Per the germline V gene, CDR1 is SNHLY and CDR2 is FYNNEI. The CDR3 bases are TGTGCCAGCCTCAGCCTAGGGGTAGTCGGTGACGGCTACACCTTC. This codes for CASLSLGVVGDGYTF.

V and J are TRBV28 and TRBJ1-5; 9 bases agree with TRBD1. The junction had 9 bases not matched to a gene; V was cut back by 5 bases and J by 7 bases. CDR3 length equals 15 residues. The germline V gene has CDR1 MDHEN and CDR2 SYDVKM. CDR3 DNA: TGTGCCAGCAGTACCCGGGACAGGGTTCGGCAGCCCCAGCATTTT. Its protein is CASSTRDRVRQPQHF.

The V call is TRBV6-6, the J call TRBJ1-3; TRBD1 agrees at 7 bases. The CDR3 is made up of 14 amino acids. The germline gives CDR1 MNHNY, CDR2 SVGAGI (reference sequence). Unmatched junction bases numbered 7, after V lost 7 bases and J lost 4 bases. CDR3 sequence reads: CASKMGQLGNTIYF. The DNA for the CDR3 is TGTGCCAGCAAAATGGGACAGCTAGGAAACACCATATATTTT.

The V gene is TRBV7-9, the J gene TRBJ2-4, with 9 bases identical to TRBD1. Unmatched junction bases numbered 5, after V lost 5 bases and J lost 6 bases. Germline V gene sequence: CDR1 SEHNR, CDR2 FQNEAQ (reference sequence). The CDR3 loop spans 14 amino acids. The CDR3 sequence is CASSPRTGVNIQYF. As DNA, the CDR3 is TGTGCCAGCAGCCCCCGGACAGGGGTAAACATTCAGTACTTC.

The genes are TRBV9 and TRBJ2-3; D call uncertain. CDR1 is SGDLS and CDR2 is YYNGEE in the germline V gene. The CDR3 is made up of 17 amino acids. Trimming stripped 4 bases from V and 2 bases from J, with 20 bases between. The CDR3 coding sequence is TGTGCCAGCAGCCCTACCCGGAGTCGGAACCCCACAGATACGCAGTATTTT. It encodes CASSPTRSRNPTDTQYF.

The chain recombines TRBV18 with TRBJ2-3; no firm D call. Germline V gene lookup returns CDR1 KGHSH and CDR2 LQKENI. Trimming shortened V by 3 bases and J by 0 bases, and 10 bases separated the two germline ends. CDR3 length: 15 residues. The CDR3 DNA reads as TGTGCCAGCTCACCCCCAGTCTTTAGCACAGATACGCAGTATTTT. Translating it yields CASSPPVFSTDTQYF.

The chain employs TRBV15 and TRBJ2-3; 8 bases line up with TRBD1. CDR1 and CDR2 from the germline V gene are LNHNV and YYDKDF (reference sequence). This CDR3 has 16 amino acids. Trimming removed 0 bases from V and 1 base from J; junction bases left unmatched: 3. CDR3 coding DNA: TGTGCCACCAGCAGAGAGGCGGGACAGGGCACAGATACGCAGTATTTT. Encoded protein: CATSREAGQGTDTQYF.

The rearrangement joins TRBV19 to TRBJ1-5; perhaps TRBD1 as D (6 bases). The CDR3 is 15 residues long. CDR1 LNHDA and CDR2 SQIVND come from the germline V gene (reference sequence). V was cut by 5 bases and J by 7 bases, with 18 bases left in between. CDR3 sequence: CASSLITGQNQPQHF. The CDR3 nucleotides are TGTGCCAGTAGTTTGATTACAGGGCAGAACCAGCCCCAGCATTTT.

J is TRBJ1-4 and V is TRBV28, with a tentative D call TRBD1 (6 bases). CDR3 size: 15 residues. Germline V gives CDR1 MDHEN, CDR2 SYDVKM. Between the trimmed V and J ends, which lost 3 bases and 8 bases, there was a span of 16 bases. The CDR3 protein is CASSFRGGLGEKLFF. The CDR3 DNA reads as TGTGCCAGCAGTTTTAGGGGGGGGCTGGGAGAAAAACTGTTTTTT.

The chain recombines TRBV7-9 with TRBJ1-1, with D perhaps matching TRBD1 (5 bases). The CDR3 has 12 amino acids. V shed 5 bases and J shed 5 bases, with 9 bases lying between them. Germline CDR1 is SEHNR and CDR2 is FQNEAQ (reference sequence). In DNA form, the CDR3 reads TGTGCCAGCAGCGGCAGGGTTACTGAAGCTTTCTTT. This translates into CASSGRVTEAFF.

The rearrangement uses TRBV7-2 and TRBJ2-7, with D maybe TRBD2 (6 bases). Germline lookup yields CDR1 SGHTA and CDR2 FQGNSA. The V gene lost 3 bases and the J gene lost 9 bases, with 18 bases spanning the gap. The CDR3 length is 14 residues. CDR3: CASSFGGTNRRQYF. DNA for the CDR3: TGTGCCAGCAGCTTTGGGGGGACCAATCGGAGGCAGTACTTC.